Below, 9 T cell receptor beta chains from the same sample are listed, as sequenced in a study of blood T cell repertoires in COVID-19. Using immunoSEQ multiplex PCR, the repertoire was profiled, and TCRdb retains in-frame clones only, with some absent. The sample carries under 250,000 clones, roughly 80% recorded once. Sequencing used peripheral blood. These receptor sequences come from a woman aged 18-29 years with acute or convalescent COVID-19.

The rearrangement uses TRBV2 and TRBJ2-3, with D perhaps TRBD2 (5 bases). The germline V and J ends were trimmed by 5 bases and 2 bases, with 11 bases remaining between them. The CDR3 spans 14 residues. The V gene's germline CDR1 is SNHLY and CDR2 FYNNEI. DNA for the CDR3: TGTGCCAGCAGTCTCGGGATGACCACAGATACGCAGTATTTT. This encodes CASSLGMTTDTQYF. The full variable domain, in which reference TRBV2 and TRBJ2-3 provide the parts outside the CDR3, is EPEVTQTPSHQVTQMGQEVILRCVPISNHLYFYWYRQILGQKVEFLVSFYNNEISEKSEIFDDQFSVERPDGSNFTLKIRSTKLEDSAMYFCASSLGMTTDTQYFGPGTRLTVL.

This clone was found many times. The CDR3: CASSRDRGRNYGYTF. The CDR3 region has the DNA TGTGCCAGCAGCCGCGACAGGGGGCGCAACTATGGCTACACCTTC. This chain links TRBV7-2 with TRBJ1-2, with 10 bases matching TRBD1. Germline lookup yields CDR1 SGHTA and CDR2 FQGNSA. This CDR3 has 15 amino acids. With 5 bases clipped from V and 2 bases from J, the junction kept 5 bases outside the gene matches.

V gene TRBV2 combines with J gene TRBJ2-7; no reliable D call. The CDR3 contains 13 residues. With 7 bases removed from V and 0 bases from J, the gap between germline ends came to 10 bases. CDR1 is SNHLY and CDR2 is FYNNEI in the germline V gene. The CDR3 DNA reads as TGTGCCAGCATGGCAGGCGACTCCTACGAGCAGTACTTC. Translated, it gives CASMAGDSYEQYF.

The chain uses TRBV25-1 and TRBJ1-4; D uncertain. V lost 2 bases, J lost 8 bases, and 15 bases lay in between. This CDR3 comprises 15 residues. The V gene's germline CDR1 is MGHDK and CDR2 SYGVNS. As DNA, the CDR3 is TGTGCCAGCAGTGAAAACCGGGAGCAACAAGAAAAACTGTTTTTT. Translation gives CASSENREQQEKLFF. Full variable domain (rest looked up from reference TRBV25-1 and TRBJ1-4): EADIYQTPRYLVIGTGKKITLECSQTMGHDKMYWYQQDPGMELHLIHYSYGVNSTEKGDLSSESTVSRIRTEHFPLTLESARPSHTSQYLCASSENREQQEKLFFGSGTQLSVL.

This clone came up once. V is TRBV3-1 (or the pseudogene TRBV3-2) and J is TRBJ1-2, with TRBD1 matching over 9 bases. CDR1 and CDR2 (germline): LGHDT, YNNKEL (reference sequence). The J segment lost 4 bases and the V segment lost 1 base, leaving 13 bases of the junction unmatched. The CDR3 sequence is 18 residues long. CDR3 region: CASSQGGQGGLVVYGYTF. The CDR3 DNA reads as TGTGCCAGCAGCCAAGGGGGACAGGGAGGCCTAGTTGTCTATGGCTACACCTTC.

The CDR3 spells CATSEGWDSQETQYF. The CDR3, as DNA: TGTGCCACCAGTGAGGGATGGGACAGCCAAGAGACCCAGTACTTC. This sequence joins TRBV24-1 and TRBJ2-5; 7 nucleotides align to TRBD1. CDR3 size: 15 residues. In germline, CDR1 is KGHDR, CDR2 SFDVKD. With 4 bases clipped from V and 1 base from J, the junction kept 5 bases outside the gene matches.

This clone was seen only once. The chain links TRBV6-2 or TRBV6-3 to TRBJ1-2; a weak D match, TRBD1 (5 bases). V was shortened by 5 bases and J by 1 base, with 11 bases between the two germline ends. The CDR3 loop spans 14 amino acids. Germline CDR1 reads MNHEY; CDR2 reads SVGEGT. This chain's CDR3 is CASSGHRFNYGYTF. The CDR3 DNA reads TGTGCCAGCAGTGGACACCGCTTTAACTATGGCTACACCTTC.

This clone has more than one count but fewer than ten. CDR3 loop: CASSPQGRNQPQHF. In DNA, the CDR3 is TGTGCCAGCTCCCCCCAGGGCCGCAATCAGCCCCAGCATTTT. The chain is built from TRBV18 and TRBJ1-5, with D possibly matching TRBD1 (5 bases). Trimming pared 6 bases from V and 2 bases from J, leaving 11 bases between. Germline V gene data show CDR1 as KGHSH and CDR2 as LQKENI. The CDR3 spans 14 residues.

The genes are TRBV7-2 and TRBJ2-1; 8 nucleotides align to TRBD2. J gave up 5 bases and V 4 bases, and 4 bases lay outside the gene matches. This CDR3 spans 14 amino acids. CDR1 and CDR2 (germline): SGHTA, FQGNSA. CDR3 residues: CASSSGLGDNEQFF. The CDR3 bases are TGTGCCAGCAGCTCGGGACTAGGGGACAATGAGCAGTTCTTC.